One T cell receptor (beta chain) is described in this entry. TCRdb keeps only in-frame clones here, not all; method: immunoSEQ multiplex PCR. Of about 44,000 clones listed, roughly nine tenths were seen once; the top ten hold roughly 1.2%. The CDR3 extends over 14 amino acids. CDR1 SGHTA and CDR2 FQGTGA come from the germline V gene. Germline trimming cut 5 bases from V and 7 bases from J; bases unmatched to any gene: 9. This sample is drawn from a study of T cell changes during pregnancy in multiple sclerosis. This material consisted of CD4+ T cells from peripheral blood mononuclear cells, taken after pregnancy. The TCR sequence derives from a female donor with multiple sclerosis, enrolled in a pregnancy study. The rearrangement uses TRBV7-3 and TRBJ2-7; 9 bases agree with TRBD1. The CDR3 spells CASSPTRGQGEQYF. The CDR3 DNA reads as TGTGCCAGCAGCCCGACCCGTGGACAGGGGGAGCAGTACTTC.